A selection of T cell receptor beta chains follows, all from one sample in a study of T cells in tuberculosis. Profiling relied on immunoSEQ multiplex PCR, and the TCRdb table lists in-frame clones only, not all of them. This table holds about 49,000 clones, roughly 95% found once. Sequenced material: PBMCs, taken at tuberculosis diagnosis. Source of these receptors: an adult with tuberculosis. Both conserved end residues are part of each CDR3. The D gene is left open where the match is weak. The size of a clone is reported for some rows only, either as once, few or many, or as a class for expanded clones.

CDR3: CASSVDTYVNEQFF
DNA: TGTGCCAGCAGCGTCGACACCTACGTGAATGAGCAGTTCTTC
size: .
length: 14
J: TRBJ2-1
D: .
V: TRBV5-4

CDR3: CASSPRTGDTYEQYF
DNA: TGTGCCAGCTCACCAAGGACAGGGGACACCTACGAGCAGTACTTC
size: .
length: 15
J: TRBJ2-7
D: TRBD1
V: TRBV18

CDR3: CASSLGYREAYGYTF
DNA: TGTGCCAGCAGCTTGGGTTACAGGGAAGCCTATGGCTACACCTTC
size: .
length: 15
J: TRBJ1-2
D: .
V: TRBV5-4

CDR3: CASSIATGRGIGTDTQYF
DNA: TGTGCCAGTAGTATAGCCACTGGAAGAGGGATCGGCACAGATACGCAGTATTTT
size: .
length: 18
J: TRBJ2-3
D: .
V: TRBV19

CDR3: CASSLKRPHSLMNTEAFF
DNA: TGTGCCAGCAGTTTAAAACGACCGCACAGCCTCATGAACACTGAAGCTTTCTTT
size: few
length: 18
J: TRBJ1-1
D: .
V: TRBV27

CDR3: CATSRERQAHAYNEQFF
DNA: TGTGCCACCAGCAGAGAGAGACAGGCCCATGCCTACAATGAGCAGTTCTTC
size: .
length: 17
J: TRBJ2-1
D: .
V: TRBV15

CDR3: CSVDGTGYEQYF
DNA: TGCAGCGTAGATGGGACAGGCTACGAGCAGTACTTC
size: .
length: 12
J: TRBJ2-7
D: TRBD1
V: TRBV29-1

CDR3: CASSLGAFANTGELFF
DNA: TGTGCCAGCAGCTTGGGAGCGTTCGCGAACACCGGGGAGCTGTTTTTT
size: .
length: 16
J: TRBJ2-2
D: .
V: TRBV7-2

CDR3: CASSLARVQAYEQYF
DNA: TGTGCCAGCAGCTTGGCCCGCGTGCAAGCCTACGAGCAGTACTTC
size: .
length: 15
J: TRBJ2-7
D: .
V: TRBV5-6

CDR3: CASSGGRVGEQYF
DNA: TGTGCCAGCAGTGGGGGCAGGGTGGGCGAGCAGTACTTC
size: .
length: 13
J: TRBJ2-7
D: .
V: TRBV28

CDR3: CASSRWTGAAGVETQYF
DNA: TGTGCCAGCAGCCGGTGGACGGGAGCAGCGGGGGTAGAGACCCAGTACTTC
size: .
length: 17
J: TRBJ2-5
D: TRBD2
V: TRBV14

CDR3: CASSPADRSDYGYTF
DNA: TGTGCCAGCAGCCCGGCGGACAGGTCGGACTATGGCTACACCTTC
size: .
length: 15
J: TRBJ1-2
D: TRBD1
V: TRBV6-1

CDR3: CASNPADADEQYF
DNA: TGTGCCAGCAACCCCGCGGATGCGGACGAGCAGTACTTC
size: .
length: 13
J: TRBJ2-7
D: .
V: TRBV5-8

CDR3: CSVAPAGELFF
DNA: TGCAGCGTTGCTCCCGCCGGGGAGCTGTTTTTT
size: .
length: 11
J: TRBJ2-2
D: .
V: TRBV29-1

CDR3: CASSLGGGGSSYEQYF
DNA: TGTGCCAGCAGCTTAGGGGGGGGCGGGAGCTCCTACGAGCAGTACTTC
size: .
length: 16
J: TRBJ2-7
D: .
V: TRBV11-2

CDR3: CAWSPTFINEQFF
DNA: TGTGCCTGGAGTCCGACTTTCATAAATGAGCAGTTCTTC
size: .
length: 13
J: TRBJ2-1
D: .
V: TRBV30

CDR3: CASGLLRDTYQPQHF
DNA: TGTGCTAGTGGTTTGTTACGGGACACATATCAGCCCCAGCATTTT
size: .
length: 15
J: TRBJ1-5
D: .
V: TRBV12-5

CDR3: CSVEDPGGLFSGELFF
DNA: TGCAGCGTTGAAGATCCCGGGGGGCTCTTCTCCGGGGAGCTGTTTTTT
size: .
length: 16
J: TRBJ2-2
D: .
V: TRBV29-1

CDR3: CASSYNLAGFQETQYF
DNA: TGTGCCAGCAGTTACAATCTAGCGGGCTTTCAAGAGACCCAGTACTTC
size: .
length: 16
J: TRBJ2-5
D: TRBD2
V: TRBV6-7

CDR3: CASSGQVSSNEQFF
DNA: TGCGCCAGCAGTGGACAGGTCAGCAGCAATGAGCAGTTCTTC
size: once
length: 14
J: TRBJ2-1
D: .
V: TRBV10-1

CDR3: CASSEERRNNQPQHF
DNA: TGCGCCAGCAGTGAGGAGAGGCGAAACAATCAGCCCCAGCATTTT
size: once
length: 15
J: TRBJ1-5
D: .
V: TRBV10-2

CDR3: CASSSSSGPYNEQFF
DNA: TGTGCCAGCAGTTCGTCTAGCGGGCCGTACAATGAGCAGTTCTTC
size: .
length: 15
J: TRBJ2-1
D: TRBD2
V: TRBV6-5

CDR3: CASSTGNYEQYF
DNA: TGTGCCAGCAGCACGGGAAACTACGAGCAGTACTTC
size: .
length: 12
J: TRBJ2-7
D: .
V: TRBV5-4

CDR3: CASSLWVQGRGTEAFF
DNA: TGTGCCAGCAGTTTATGGGTACAAGGTAGGGGCACTGAAGCTTTCTTT
size: .
length: 16
J: TRBJ1-1
D: .
V: TRBV28

CDR3: CASSVGGTRGQSYNEQFF
DNA: TGTGCCAGCAGCGTAGGGGGCACGAGGGGACAGAGTTACAATGAGCAGTTCTTC
size: .
length: 18
J: TRBJ2-1
D: TRBD1
V: TRBV9

CDR3: CASSLSKLAARTDTQYF
DNA: TGTGCCAGCAGTTTATCGAAACTAGCGGCTAGAACAGATACGCAGTATTTT
size: .
length: 17
J: TRBJ2-3
D: TRBD2
V: TRBV28

CDR3: CASSSAPGTGYGYTF
DNA: TGTGCCAGCAGTTCGGCCCCCGGGACAGGGTATGGCTACACCTTC
size: .
length: 15
J: TRBJ1-2
D: TRBD1
V: TRBV28

CDR3: CASSPKQGGYGYTF
DNA: TGTGCCAGCAGTCCCAAACAGGGGGGGTATGGCTACACCTTC
size: once
length: 14
J: TRBJ1-2
D: TRBD1
V: TRBV2

CDR3: CASSPASGRGNEQFF
DNA: TGTGCCAGCAGCCCCGCTAGCGGGAGGGGAAATGAGCAGTTCTTC
size: .
length: 15
J: TRBJ2-1
D: TRBD2
V: TRBV11-2

CDR3: CASSIIPDTEAFF
DNA: TGTGCCAGTAGTATCATACCGGACACTGAAGCTTTCTTT
size: .
length: 13
J: TRBJ1-1
D: .
V: TRBV19